This T cell receptor beta chain comes out of a study of response to subunit inactivated influenza vaccine (dated by TCRdb to 2017 to 2018). Background for the entire study: To follow how T cells responded to a trivalent subunit inactivated influenza vaccine, the researchers relied on deep quantitative profiling of the T cell receptor repertoire.

Sequences LGHNA (CDR1) and YNFKEQ (CDR2) are obtained from the germline V gene. The CDR3 spans 15 residues, from the cysteine through the phenylalanine. The entry retains the CDR3 DNA only, 45 bases that are in frame from base 1. V sheds 0 bases and J sheds 1 base, leaving 9 bases between their ends. Results the study describes overall, beyond this receptor: It was suggested by the authors that each seasonal influenza vaccination may recruit only a limited number of new T cells.

This clonotype was recorded a few times. Its antigen remains unidentified. The sample holds no much larger clone one base away, and base qualities are not on file. The library was built by means of RT-PCR. Sequencer: Illumina HiSeq 2500. TCRdb took the public reads, trimmed them with fastp at Q25, ran MiXCR for clone calling and kept in-frame beta chains. CDR3 protein duplicates are merged, each entry listing the most common genes and DNA. This sample lists just under 550,000 distinct CDR3 sequences; 20% to 25% were detected once. Together, the top ten hold roughly 2.8% of the sample. A further study also used this sample, focusing on T cells expressing NK-cell markers. The second paper states: TCR beta cDNA libraries were prepared using 5'RACE template switching, which introduced a universal primer site and unique molecular identifiers. TCR beta-chain repertoires were profiled in sorted CD3+CD56+NKG2C+, CD3+CD56+NKG2C- and CD3+CD56-NKG2C+ T-cell subsets from fewer than 10 donors. Of the eight sequenced donors, seven were found to be HCMV-seropositive and one was found to be HCMV-seronegative. To restrict sorting to alphabetaTCR-expressing T cells, an anti-gammadeltaTCR antibody was added in several experiments. For several donors, the dominant CD3+CD56+NKG2C+ clonotypes were among the top 10 CD8+ clonotypes and accounted for about 1.0-7.5% of CD8+ T cells. Those dominant clonotypes were again the most abundant among CD3+CD56-NKG2C+ cells in a few donors, at about 25-60.1%. Whether the expanded NKG2C-expressing T cell clones were specific for HCMV antigens was left unclear. All eight donors whose samples were sequenced were randomly selected healthy volunteers, three of them men and five women. HCMV serostatus was determined by detecting HCMV-specific IgG in serum with a commercial ELISA kit. Ficoll density gradient centrifugation was used to isolate peripheral blood mononuclear cells from blood. Using Miltenyi isolation kits, CD4+ and CD8+ T cells were isolated from PBMC through magnetic immunoseparation. Synthesis of cDNA was primed from the TCR beta constant segment and was followed by two consecutive PCR amplification steps. Sequencing of the libraries produced 2 x 150 bp reads on Illumina HiSeq 2000/2500, MiSeq or NextSeq. Reads were demultiplexed and grouped by UMI with MIGEC, and clonotypes were assembled and quantified with MiTCR. To exclude erroneous sequences, only TCR cDNA sequences supported by at least two reads were retained. The tcR package was used for downstream repertoire analysis, and clonotypes were matched across fractions by CDR3 nucleotide sequence plus V segment. VDJmatch was used to annotate antigen specificity against VDJdb, with one amino acid substitution allowed in CDR3.

The receptor was isolated from a man aged 50 to 59 who received an inactivated influenza vaccine. Donor details come from another sample of the same person, matched by shared clones. The specimen comprised CD4+ T cells sorted from PBMCs, sampled 11 to 12 days after vaccination. The sequence is built from TRBV4-2 and TRBJ2-5, with no confidently assigned D gene. This receptor carries the CDR3 CASSQEFNSQETQYF. The DNA is as follows: TGTGCCAGCAGCCAAGAATTTAACAGCCAAGAGACCCAGTACTTC.